This T cell receptor (beta chain) was captured in a study of blood T cells in healthy people across ages. Study-wide results and limits: Diversity estimated from one million T cells was considered an underestimate. The fall in TCR beta diversity per million T cells was roughly linear with age.

A second PCR of 7 to 11 cycles used a sample-barcoded 5' primer and a J-beta primer mix. TCRdb analysed the 5' RACE reads with MiXCR anew, one entry per CDR3 protein. Of fewer than 800,000 distinct CDR3 sequences in the sample, more than 40% were seen once. This clonotype was found a few times. Its antigen is not identified. V lost 6 bases, J lost 7 bases, and 13 bases lay in between. Germline V gene data show CDR1 as MNHEY and CDR2 as SVGAGI. CDR3 length equals 12 residues. Roughly 10 milliliters of peripheral blood were drawn from each donor. The sample consisted of blood. This sequence joins TRBV6-5 and TRBJ2-7; perhaps TRBD2 as D (6 bases). The TCR comes from a woman aged 55-69 years in good health. CDR3 loop: CASRLGTHEQYF. CDR3 nucleotide sequence: TGTGCCAGCAGGCTAGGGACTCATGAGCAGTACTTC.